This is a list of T cell receptor beta chains from one sample in a study of Ad26.COV2.S vaccination and SARS-CoV-2 variants. Using immunoSEQ multiplex PCR, the repertoire was profiled, and TCRdb retains in-frame clones only, with some absent. In the table there are about half a million clones, 89% of which are singletons. Sequences were derived from peripheral blood, sampled in a trial of Ad26.COV2.S vaccine versus placebo. The receptors shown here come from a person between 18 and 65 years old who received the Ad26.COV2.S COVID-19 vaccine or a placebo. CDR3s include the opening cysteine and the closing phenylalanine or tryptophan. A D gene is named only where the DNA matches it firmly. A clone size is listed for some rows: how often the clone was seen (once, few, many), or a class if it is expanded.

J: TRBJ1-5
size: few
V: TRBV7-9
D: NA
DNA: TGTGCCAGCAGCTTAGCGGTTACAGCGTATAGCAATCAGCCCCAGCATTTT
CDR3: CASSLAVTAYSNQPQHF

J: TRBJ1-2
size: NA
V: TRBV13
D: NA
DNA: TGTGCCAGCAGCGTCGGACGGGTCCCTTATGGCTACACCTTC
CDR3: CASSVGRVPYGYTF

J: TRBJ2-7
size: NA
V: TRBV7-8
D: TRBD2
DNA: TGTGCCAGCAGCTTATCTGAAGCGGGAGGGTGGTACGAGCAGTACTTC
CDR3: CASSLSEAGGWYEQYF

J: TRBJ1-5
size: NA
V: TRBV9
D: NA
DNA: TGTGCCAGCAGCGTATCCGGGGGAAGGGATCAGCCCCAGCATTTT
CDR3: CASSVSGGRDQPQHF

J: TRBJ2-7
size: NA
V: TRBV10-3
D: TRBD1
DNA: TGTGCCGCCTCGGGACAGGGGTACGAGCAGTACTTC
CDR3: CAASGQGYEQYF

J: TRBJ2-1
size: NA
V: TRBV30
D: NA
DNA: TGTGCCTGCTCACCGGGGGGCGGAAATGAGCAGTTCTTC
CDR3: CACSPGGGNEQFF

J: TRBJ1-1
size: NA
V: TRBV3-1/TRBV3-2
D: NA
DNA: TGTGCCAGCAGCCCACAAGCGGGATTTACCACTGAAGCTTTCTTT
CDR3: CASSPQAGFTTEAFF

J: TRBJ2-1
size: NA
V: TRBV7-9
D: TRBD2
DNA: TGTGCCAGCACCACAATAGCGGGAGTTAATGAGCAGTTCTTC
CDR3: CASTTIAGVNEQFF

J: TRBJ1-2
size: NA
V: TRBV6-5
D: NA
DNA: TGTGCCAGCAGCCCCGAGTACGTCCCCTCCGGCTACACCTTC
CDR3: CASSPEYVPSGYTF

J: TRBJ2-2
size: few
V: TRBV9
D: NA
DNA: TGTGCCAGCAGCGACCGACGGAACACCGGGGAGCTGTTTTTT
CDR3: CASSDRRNTGELFF

J: TRBJ1-1
size: NA
V: TRBV6-1
D: NA
DNA: TGTGCCAGCAGTGAAATAATACGGAAAGCTTTCTTT
CDR3: CASSEIIRKAFF

J: TRBJ1-6
size: NA
V: TRBV11-2
D: TRBD1
DNA: TGTGCCAGCGGAGGCAGGGGGAGATATAATTCACCCCTCCACTTT
CDR3: CASGGRGRYNSPLHF

J: TRBJ1-1
size: NA
V: TRBV30
D: TRBD1
DNA: TGTGCCTGGAGTTTCGACAGGGTGGGCGCTGAAGCTTTCTTT
CDR3: CAWSFDRVGAEAFF

J: TRBJ2-3
size: NA
V: TRBV4-3
D: TRBD1
DNA: TGCGCCAGCAGCCAAGTATCCGGGACAGGGTACACAGATACGCAGTATTTT
CDR3: CASSQVSGTGYTDTQYF

J: TRBJ1-1
size: few
V: TRBV2
D: NA
DNA: TGTGCCAGCGTTTCTTTTCCACTGAACACTGAAGCTTTCTTT
CDR3: CASVSFPLNTEAFF

J: TRBJ2-5
size: NA
V: TRBV7-3
D: NA
DNA: TGTGCCAGCAGCTCCGGGGGCGGAGAGACCCAGTACTTC
CDR3: CASSSGGGETQYF

J: TRBJ2-1
size: NA
V: TRBV24-1
D: NA
DNA: TGTGCCACCAGTGATCCCCGCCCTAGCGAATACAATGAGCAGTTCTTC
CDR3: CATSDPRPSEYNEQFF

J: TRBJ2-2
size: NA
V: TRBV29-1
D: NA
DNA: TGCAGCGTTGTTTTGGGGGCCTCGAACACCGGGGAGCTGTTTTTT
CDR3: CSVVLGASNTGELFF

J: TRBJ1-3
size: few
V: TRBV28
D: NA
DNA: TGTGCCAGCAGCCGGGACGGTTTCTCTGGAAACACCATATATTTT
CDR3: CASSRDGFSGNTIYF

J: TRBJ1-2
size: NA
V: TRBV9
D: NA
DNA: TGTGCCAGCAGCTTGGGGGGAGGCTATGGCTACACCTTC
CDR3: CASSLGGGYGYTF

J: TRBJ1-1
size: NA
V: TRBV4-3
D: NA
DNA: TGCGCCAGCAGCCAATCGGTAGGGGACACTGAAGCTTTCTTT
CDR3: CASSQSVGDTEAFF

J: TRBJ1-6
size: NA
V: TRBV3-1/TRBV3-2
D: NA
DNA: TGTGCCAGCAACCATGTTTCGAGGGAGGGGGTGGATTCACCCCTCCACTTT
CDR3: CASNHVSREGVDSPLHF

J: TRBJ1-4
size: NA
V: TRBV6-5
D: TRBD1
DNA: TGTGCCAGCAGCAGGGGGCAAGTTAATGAAAAACTGTTTTTT
CDR3: CASSRGQVNEKLFF

J: TRBJ1-4
size: NA
V: TRBV5-6
D: TRBD1
DNA: TGTGCCAGCAGCTTGGGGACAGGGGGCGTTGAAAAACTGTTTTTT
CDR3: CASSLGTGGVEKLFF

J: TRBJ1-5
size: NA
V: TRBV6-6
D: NA
DNA: TGTGCCAGCAGAGACAAAATCAATCAGCCCCAGCATTTT
CDR3: CASRDKINQPQHF

J: TRBJ1-6
size: few
V: TRBV9
D: TRBD1
DNA: TGTGCCAGCAGCGTGACAGGGAAAATAAATTCACCCCTCCACTTT
CDR3: CASSVTGKINSPLHF

J: TRBJ2-1
size: NA
V: TRBV9
D: NA
DNA: TGTGCCAGCAGCGTAAGTAGGGCACCCTACAATGAGCAGTTCTTC
CDR3: CASSVSRAPYNEQFF

J: TRBJ1-5
size: NA
V: TRBV19
D: NA
DNA: TGTGCCAGTAGTACCTACTTGGGGGATCAGCCCCAGCATTTT
CDR3: CASSTYLGDQPQHF

J: TRBJ1-3
size: many
V: TRBV4-2
D: TRBD1
DNA: TGTGCCAGCAGCTTGGGACAGTCCTCTGGAAACACCATATATTTT
CDR3: CASSLGQSSGNTIYF

J: TRBJ1-2
size: NA
V: TRBV6-6
D: TRBD1
DNA: TGTGCCAGCATGACAGGGAACTATGGCTACACCTTC
CDR3: CASMTGNYGYTF

J: TRBJ2-7
size: NA
V: TRBV18
D: NA
DNA: TGTGCCAGCTCACCGGGAAGGGGATACGAGCAGTACTTC
CDR3: CASSPGRGYEQYF

J: TRBJ2-5
size: NA
V: TRBV7-9
D: NA
DNA: TGTGCCAGCAGCCGCCTGGGGTTAGGCCCAGAGACCCAGTACTTC
CDR3: CASSRLGLGPETQYF

J: TRBJ1-1
size: NA
V: TRBV12-3/TRBV12-4
D: NA
DNA: TGTGCCAGCAGCGGCGGGGGGGCCTCTGAAGCTTTCTTT
CDR3: CASSGGGASEAFF